The 28 T cell receptor beta chains below were found in one sample sequenced in a study of metastatic and nonmetastatic thyroid tumors (dated by TCRdb to about 2020). None of the patients had been given any treatment before thyroid surgery. The library was generated by PCR. Sequencing took place on an Illumina HiSeq 4000. TCRdb reprocessed the public reads (quality trimming at Q25 with fastp, clone calling with MiXCR) and kept in-frame beta chains. This sample comprises 20,000 to 25,000 clones, 10% to 15% of them detected only once. The top ten clones comprise 5.5% to 7.5% of the sample. Sequencing was performed on blood. These receptors originate from a male donor with papillary thyroid cancer or a benign thyroid nodule (not recorded which). Some clones in this sample may be carry-over from other donors' samples.

This clone was counted ten times or more. The chain links TRBV7-9 to TRBJ2-1; 8 nucleotides align to TRBD1. CDR3 length: 14 amino acids. Germline values: CDR1 SEHNR, CDR2 FQNEAQ (reference sequence). The V and J ends lost 5 bases and 9 bases, in that order; junction bases with no gene match: 9. CDR3 protein: CASSHPGGPGEQFF. The CDR3 DNA is TGTGCCAGCAGCCACCCAGGGGGCCCTGGTGAGCAGTTCTTC.

Relative to its sample, this clone is medium-sized (0.01 to 0.1%). V gene TRBV27 combines with J gene TRBJ2-7, with TRBD2 matching 9 bases. V gave up 5 bases and J gave up 3 bases; unmatched junction bases: 5. This CDR3 comprises 14 residues. Germline CDR1 MNHEY, CDR2 SMNVEV (reference sequence). The CDR3 DNA reads TGTGCCAGCAGTAGTAGCGGGAGTAACTACGAGCAGTACTTC. Amino acids: CASSSSGSNYEQYF.

In its sample, this clone was seen many times. The chain carries TRBV12-3 or TRBV12-4 and TRBJ1-1, with unresolved D. V was shortened by 1 base and J by 0 bases, with 9 bases between the two germline ends. This CDR3 contains 15 residues. The CDR3 protein is CASSLGGGMNTEAFF. CDR3 sequence (DNA): TGTGCCAGCAGTTTAGGCGGAGGGATGAACACTGAAGCTTTCTTT.

A word on this clone: The identical CDR3 is also encoded by other nucleotide sequences in the sample. The chain is built from TRBV27 and TRBJ2-7, with 9 bases aligning to TRBD2. Germline V gene sequence: CDR1 MNHEY, CDR2 SMNVEV (reference sequence). The CDR3 consists of 17 residues. J gave up 6 bases and V 0 bases, and 12 bases lay outside the gene matches. The DNA of the CDR3 is TGTGCCAGCAGTTTATCGCACGGGGGCGGGAGGGCGTCCGAGCAGTACTTC. This codes for CASSLSHGGGRASEQYF.

This clone was seen at least ten times. V usage is TRBV9 and J usage is TRBJ2-7; possibly TRBD1 for D (6 bases). CDR3 length equals 15 residues. The germline gives CDR1 SGDLS, CDR2 YYNGEE. Trimming stripped 0 bases from V and 2 bases from J, with 12 bases between. The CDR3 bases are TGTGCCAGCAGCGTAGCTGACAGGATAACCTACGAGCAGTACTTC. It is translated as CASSVADRITYEQYF.

In its sample, this clone was seen many times. The CDR3 region has the DNA TGTGCCAGCAGTTTAAGGTCCAGCGGGCGCAGCTCCTACAATGAGCAGTTCTTC. It translates to CASSLRSSGRSSYNEQFF. The chain uses TRBV27 and TRBJ2-1; possible D gene TRBD2, 6 bases. This CDR3 region has 18 residues. From germline, CDR1 is MNHEY and CDR2 SMNVEV (reference sequence). Deletions cut 2 bases from V and 0 bases from J, with 17 bases between.

This sequence joins TRBV20-1 and TRBJ2-7, with 11 positions matching TRBD2. This CDR3 spans 15 amino acids. The J segment lost 1 base and the V segment lost 2 bases, leaving 4 bases of the junction unmatched. Germline assignment: CDR1 DFQATT and CDR2 SNEGSKA (reference sequence). The CDR3 DNA follows: TGCAGTGCTAGAATACGACTAGCGGGATCCTACGAGCAGTACTTC. It is translated as CSARIRLAGSYEQYF.

In this sample, this clone turned up many times. V and J are TRBV25-1 and TRBJ2-2; D gene ambiguous. CDR1 and CDR2 from the germline V gene are MGHDK and SYGVNS. Trimming removed 6 bases at V and 4 bases at J, with 9 bases between. The CDR3 is made up of 13 amino acids. CDR3 amino acids: CASRAIGTGELFF. CDR3 sequence (DNA): TGTGCCAGCAGGGCGATAGGCACCGGGGAGCTGTTTTTT.

The table lists this clone with many counts. This chain links TRBV2 with TRBJ2-1, with D tentatively TRBD1 or TRBD2 (5 bases each). V lost 8 bases and J 0 bases, leaving 17 bases between the germline ends. The length of the CDR3 is 16 residues. Germline CDR1 SNHLY, CDR2 FYNNEI. In DNA form, the CDR3 reads TGTGCCAGCGGGGCTGGGACGTTTAGCTCCTACAATGAGCAGTTCTTC. It encodes CASGAGTFSSYNEQFF.

This chain links TRBV5-1 with TRBJ2-6; TRBD1 matches 12 bases. The germline V gene encodes CDR1 SGHRS and CDR2 YFSETQ. The V segment lost 0 bases and the J segment 3 bases; nucleotides outside the gene matches: 7. The CDR3 consists of 19 residues. Written as DNA, the CDR3 is TGCGCCAGCAGCTTGGCCCCGGGACAGGGGGCTGTTGGGGCCAACGTCCTGACTTTC. This codes for CASSLAPGQGAVGANVLTF.

This chain connects TRBV2 to TRBJ1-2, with 11 positions matching TRBD1. The CDR3 consists of 13 residues. Germline CDR1 reads SNHLY; CDR2 reads FYNNEI. V trimming: 6 bases; J trimming: 5 bases; junction bases outside the gene matches: 2. The CDR3, as DNA: TGTGCCAGCAGGGGACAGGGGGGATATGGCTACACCTTC. Its translation is CASRGQGGYGYTF.

Judged by abundance, this clone is hyperexpanded. This sequence joins TRBV28 and TRBJ2-7; D ambiguous. Trimming removed 3 bases at V and 4 bases at J, with 10 bases between. The CDR3 contains 13 residues. CDR1 and CDR2 from the germline V gene are MDHEN and SYDVKM. DNA for the CDR3: TGTGCCAGCAGTTTGGGTTTAGGGTACGAGCAGTACTTC. It translates to CASSLGLGYEQYF.

There are a few counts of this clone. The chain links TRBV27 to TRBJ2-7; 12 positions match TRBD2. J gave up 4 bases and V 3 bases, and 4 bases lay outside the gene matches. CDR1 MNHEY and CDR2 SMNVEV come from the germline V gene (reference sequence). CDR3 length: 15 amino acids. CDR3 coding DNA: TGTGCCAGCAGTTTGACTAGCGGGAGCCCTTACGAGCAGTACTTC. This sequence encodes CASSLTSGSPYEQYF.

This clone was found many times. J is TRBJ1-1 and V is TRBV29-1, with TRBD1 matching over 10 bases. This CDR3 comprises 13 residues. V lost 7 bases, J lost 6 bases, and 8 bases stayed unmatched. The germline CDR1 and CDR2 sequences are SQVTM and ANQGSEA. DNA of the CDR3: TGCAGCGCCTCGACAGGGGGCGGGCCTGAAGCTTTCTTT. Translated, it gives CSASTGGGPEAFF. Full variable domain (rest looked up from reference TRBV29-1 and TRBJ1-1): SAVISQKPSRDICQRGTSLTIQCQVDSQVTMMFWYRQQPGQSLTLIATANQGSEATYESGFVIDKFPISRPNLTFSTLTVSNMSPEDSSIYLCSASTGGGPEAFFGQGTRLTVV.

In its sample, this clone was seen many times. The V gene is TRBV18, the J gene TRBJ1-5; D call uncertain. Germline V lookup: CDR1 KGHSH, CDR2 LQKENI. The length of the CDR3 is 12 residues. Trimming shortened V by 5 bases and J by 2 bases, and 4 bases separated the two germline ends. CDR3 in DNA: TGTGCCAGCTCAGGGGGCAATCAGCCCCAGCATTTT. The encoded protein is CASSGGNQPQHF.

This clone occurred many times. The CDR3 spells CASSLNLGDGFEQYF. CDR3 nucleotides: TGTGCCAGCAGCTTGAATTTGGGGGACGGCTTCGAGCAGTACTTC. The rearrangement joins TRBV7-6 to TRBJ2-7; D could derive from TRBD1 or TRBD2 (5 bases each). This CDR3 spans 15 amino acids. CDR1 SGHVS and CDR2 FNYEAQ come from the germline V gene. Trimming stripped 3 bases from V and 6 bases from J, with 18 bases between.

This clone was seen ten or more times. The J gene is TRBJ2-7, the V gene TRBV5-1; tentative D call: TRBD2 (6 bases). Germline V gives CDR1 SGHRS, CDR2 YFSETQ. The V end lost 0 bases, the J end lost 2 bases, and 9 bases lay between the germline ends. This CDR3 comprises 14 residues. The CDR3 coding sequence is TGCGCCAGCAGCTTGGGCGGGAACACCTACGAGCAGTACTTC. Amino acids: CASSLGGNTYEQYF.

This clone was seen many times. The J gene is TRBJ2-1, the V gene TRBV20-1; 12 bases are shared with TRBD2. Trimming at V came to 2 bases and at J to 10 bases, leaving 9 bases not matched to a gene. Germline loops: CDR1 DFQATT, CDR2 SNEGSKA (reference sequence). This CDR3 region has 15 residues. CDR3 protein: CSARRLAGAFGEQFF. The DNA for the CDR3 is TGCAGTGCTAGAAGACTAGCGGGAGCCTTTGGGGAGCAGTTCTTC.

The chain links TRBV10-2 to TRBJ2-7; 8 bases line up with TRBD1. V was pared by 2 bases and J by 3 bases, with 0 bases of the junction left unmatched. Germline V gives CDR1 WSHSY, CDR2 SAAADI. The CDR3 consists of 13 residues. The CDR3 DNA reads as TGCGCCAGCAGTGAGGACAGGGGCTACGAGCAGTACTTC. Amino acid sequence: CASSEDRGYEQYF.

By frequency in the sample, this clone is medium-sized (0.01 to 0.1%). The gene calls are TRBV6-1 and TRBJ2-1; possible D gene TRBD1, 6 bases. In germline, CDR1 is MNHNS, CDR2 SASEGT. The CDR3 length is 13 residues. Trimming shortened V by 6 bases and J by 10 bases, and 16 bases separated the two germline ends. Here the CDR3 reads CASRKRPQGEQFF. In DNA, the CDR3 is TGTGCCAGCAGGAAGCGGCCACAGGGCGAGCAGTTCTTC.

This clone was detected a few times. This chain joins TRBV27 and TRBJ2-7; the D gene is possibly TRBD1 (6 bases). The CDR3 covers 14 residues. Trimming took off 2 bases at V and 0 bases at J, with 8 bases between the two ends. The germline V gene encodes CDR1 MNHEY and CDR2 SMNVEV (reference sequence). The DNA for the CDR3 is TGTGCCAGCAGTTTACGGGACACCTCCTACGAGCAGTACTTC. Amino acid sequence: CASSLRDTSYEQYF.

This clone came up many times. This sequence joins TRBV6-1 and TRBJ1-4; D is uncertain. This CDR3 spans 12 amino acids. CDR1 MNHNS and CDR2 SASEGT come from the germline V gene. Trimming left V 8 bases short and J 4 bases short, with 8 bases between. The CDR3 sequence: CASSVINEKLFF. Here the CDR3 DNA reads TGTGCCAGCTCTGTGATTAATGAAAAACTGTTTTTT.

This clone is judged medium-sized (0.01 to 0.1%). In nucleotides, the CDR3 is TGTGCCAGCAGTCCCCTCGGGACATTTGGCTACACCTTC. It encodes CASSPLGTFGYTF. The gene calls are TRBV27 and TRBJ1-2, with a tentative D call TRBD1 (6 bases). The length of the CDR3 is 13 residues. The V and J ends lost 5 bases and 7 bases respectively, with 14 bases between them. Germline loops: CDR1 MNHEY, CDR2 SMNVEV (reference sequence).

This clone was detected only a few times. This may be a read error: a much more frequent sequence differs by one nucleotide. The V gene is TRBV29-1, the J gene TRBJ1-2; D remains unclear. Per the germline V gene, CDR1 is SQVTM and CDR2 is ANQGSEA. The CDR3 runs to 13 residues. CDR3 region: CIVEVAERNGYTF. CDR3 DNA: TGCATCGTTGAGGTGGCAGAAAGGAATGGCTACACCTTC.

This clone has a count of ten or more. V usage is TRBV20-1 and J usage is TRBJ2-3; 8 bases align to TRBD1. CDR3 length: 17 residues. Trimming removed 1 base from V and 5 bases from J; junction bases left unmatched: 14. Looked up from germline, CDR1 is DFQATT and CDR2 is SNEGSKA (reference sequence). DNA of the CDR3: TGCAGTGCTAGAGCTTTGTTTGAGACAGGGGCCGGAGATACGCAGTATTTT. Its protein is CSARALFETGAGDTQYF.

In this sample, this clone turned up many times. The chain has TRBV4-1 and TRBJ2-1; D not certain. The ends were cut back, 1 base at V and 7 bases at J, with 14 bases in the middle. The length of the CDR3 is 15 residues. In germline, CDR1 is MGHRA, CDR2 YSYEKL. CDR3 residues: CASSQVLSSFNEQFF. In nucleotides, the CDR3 is TGCGCCAGCAGCCAAGTTTTATCGAGTTTTAATGAGCAGTTCTTC.

This clone was counted between two and nine times. V and J are TRBV6-1 and TRBJ1-5, with D unresolved. In germline, CDR1 is MNHNS, CDR2 SASEGT. The CDR3 loop spans 12 amino acids. Between the trimmed V and J ends, which lost 9 bases and 1 base, there was a span of 7 bases. CDR3 nucleotides: TGTGCCAGTCGAGCAAGCAATCAGCCCCAGCATTTT. It yields the protein CASRASNQPQHF.

This clone has at least ten counts. The sample contains more than one DNA sequence encoding this CDR3. The rearrangement links TRBV6-4 to TRBJ2-3; D remains unclear. The CDR3 loop spans 14 amino acids. The germline V and J ends were trimmed by 3 bases and 2 bases, with 9 bases remaining between them. The germline V gene has CDR1 MRHNA and CDR2 SNTAGT. The CDR3 DNA follows: TGTGCCAGCAGTGAAAGTCAGAACACAGATACGCAGTATTTT. Translating gives CASSESQNTDTQYF.